Detailed here is one T cell receptor (beta chain). The antigen is not known. This CDR3 spans 14 amino acids. V lost 0 bases and J 9 bases, leaving 17 bases between the germline ends. Germline CDR1 reads DFQATT; CDR2 reads SNEGSKA (reference sequence). The data are from a study of human T cells and chemical hapten exposure. The overall study: 0.01% DPC was applied to the upper back in patch tests, which were read at 6 days.

Sample time point: patch test 3, about 24 weeks after DPC sensitization. Treatment defined: therapeutic diphenylcyclopropenone sensitization with weekly scalp DPC. Study-wide findings and caveats: Once DPC sensitization occurred, TCRs above 1 in 1000 frequency showed no change.

As processed by the authors: A typical sample had 100,000 or so TCRs, with about 20,000 to 690,600 overall. TCRdb analysed the RACE reads with MiXCR anew, one entry per CDR3 protein. The V and J calls come from TCRdb's annotation, not from the publication. The sample contains some 97,000 distinct CDR3 sequences, roughly a quarter of which appear only once. The chain combines TRBV20-1 with TRBJ2-5; a possible D gene is TRBD2 (6 bases). The sample here was whole blood, taken in connection with sensitization to the hapten diphenylcyclopropenone (DPC). The receptor was isolated from a man aged 35 to 55 with alopecia areata. Some clones in this sample may be carry-over from other donors' samples. The CDR3 loop reads CSAREYTGWGAQYF. CDR3 coding DNA: TGCAGTGCTAGAGAGTATACCGGGTGGGGGGCCCAGTACTTC.